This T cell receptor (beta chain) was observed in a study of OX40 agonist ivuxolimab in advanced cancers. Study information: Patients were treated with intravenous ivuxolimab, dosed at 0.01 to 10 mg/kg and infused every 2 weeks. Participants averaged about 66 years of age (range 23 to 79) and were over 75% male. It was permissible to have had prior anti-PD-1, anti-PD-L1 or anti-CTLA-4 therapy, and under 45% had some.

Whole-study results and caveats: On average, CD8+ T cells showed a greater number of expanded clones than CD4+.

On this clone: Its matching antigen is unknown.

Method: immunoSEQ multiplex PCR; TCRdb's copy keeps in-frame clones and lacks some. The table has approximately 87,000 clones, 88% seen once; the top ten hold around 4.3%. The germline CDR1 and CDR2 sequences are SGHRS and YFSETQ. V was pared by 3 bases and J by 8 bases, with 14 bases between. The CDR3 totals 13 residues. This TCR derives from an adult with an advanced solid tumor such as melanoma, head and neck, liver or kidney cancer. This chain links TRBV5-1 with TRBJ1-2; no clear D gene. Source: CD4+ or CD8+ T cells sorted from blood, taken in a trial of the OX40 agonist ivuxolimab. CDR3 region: CASSYGESVGYTF. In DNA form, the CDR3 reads TGCGCCAGCAGCTACGGAGAGAGTGTCGGCTACACCTTC.